Each of the 32 T cell receptor beta chains below was sequenced from the same sample in a study of regulatory T cells in long-lasting Graves disease. For TCR beta, libraries came from iRepertoire HTBI primers and Arm-PCR of CDR3 regions. Using its own MiXCR run on the multiplex PCR reads, TCRdb lists one record per CDR3 protein. This repertoire shows roughly 430,000 distinct CDR3 sequences, about a sixth found once; its top ten account for around 10%. The time point was: newly diagnosed GD, antithyroid drugs for less than 3 months. Scientists built the TCR library using RNA that was extracted from PBMCs. These data were likewise used in another study, on T cells in Graves' hyperthyroidism and ophthalmopathy.

This material consisted of peripheral blood mononuclear cells (PBMCs), taken at new diagnosis, from a patient treated with antithyroid drugs. All receptors come from a woman in her 30s with Graves disease.

This clonotype was observed many times. The chain employs TRBV20-1 and TRBJ1-1; 8 bases are a match to TRBD1. There are 18 residues in the CDR3. The trim removed 3 bases at V and 0 bases at J, leaving 15 bases unmatched. Germline V gives CDR1 DFQATT, CDR2 SNEGSKA (reference sequence). CDR3 sequence: CSARSDREGVSMNTEAFF. In nucleotides, the CDR3 is TGCAGTGCTAGGTCGGACAGGGAAGGCGTGTCCATGAACACTGAAGCTTTCTTT.

The V call is TRBV11-3, the J call TRBJ2-3; D is unresolved. Germline CDR1 reads SGHNT; CDR2 reads YENEEA. This CDR3 has 16 residues. With 0 bases removed from V and 2 bases from J, the gap between germline ends came to 12 bases. The CDR3 loop is CASSLDGDKLTDTQYF. CDR3 nucleotide sequence: TGTGCCAGCAGCTTAGATGGCGACAAGCTCACAGATACGCAGTATTTT. The complete variable domain, with remaining parts taken from reference TRBV11-3 and TRBJ2-3, reads EAGVVQSPRYKIIEKKQPVAFWCNPISGHNTLYWYLQNLGQGPELLIRYENEEAVDDSQLPKDRFSAERLKGVDSTLKIQPAELGDSAVYLCASSLDGDKLTDTQYFGPGTRLTVL.

This clonotype was seen repeatedly, ten times or more. The chain recombines TRBV2 with TRBJ1-5; TRBD1 might be the D (6 bases). Germline V gives CDR1 SNHLY, CDR2 FYNNEI. The CDR3 runs to 16 residues. The V and J ends lost 1 base and 4 bases respectively, with 14 bases between them. The CDR3 protein is CASSEVGQGPNQPQHF. In DNA form, the CDR3 reads TGTGCCAGCAGTGAAGTGGGGCAGGGGCCGAATCAGCCCCAGCATTTT.

The CDR3 loop is CASSLRGQTQETQYF. DNA of the CDR3: TGTGCCAGCAGCTTAAGGGGACAAACACAAGAGACCCAGTACTTC. The chain joins TRBV7-2 to TRBJ2-5; tentative D call: TRBD1 (6 bases). The CDR3 runs 15 residues. CDR1 and CDR2 (germline): SGHTA, FQGNSA. V dropped 2 bases and J dropped 2 bases, with 12 bases sitting between them.

This clonotype was detected many times. This chain connects TRBV18 to TRBJ2-1; weak D call: TRBD2 (6 bases). In germline, CDR1 is KGHSH, CDR2 LQKENI. V was clipped by 0 bases and J by 3 bases, with 6 bases between them. The CDR3 is 14 residues long. CDR3 DNA sequence: TGTGCCAGCTCACCACCCGGGGGCTACAATGAGCAGTTCTTC. Its translation: CASSPPGGYNEQFF. The full variable domain, rest sourced from reference TRBV18 and TRBJ2-1, is NAGVMQNPRHLVRRRGQEARLRCSPMKGHSHVYWYRQLPEEGLKFMVYLQKENIIDESGMPKERFSAEFPKEGPSILRIQQVVRGDSAAYFCASSPPGGYNEQFFGPGTRLTVL.

This clonotype showed up many times. V and J are TRBV30 and TRBJ1-6; the D is unclear. Trimming removed 1 base at V and 9 bases at J, with 13 bases between. CDR3 length: 14 amino acids. The V gene's germline CDR1 is GTSNPN and CDR2 SVGIG (reference sequence). The CDR3 DNA follows: TGTGCCTGGAGTGATTTGGGGTCGACTTCACCCCTCCACTTT. Translated: CAWSDLGSTSPLHF.

This clonotype came up many times. This chain uses TRBV28 with TRBJ1-5; a weak D match, TRBD1 (5 bases). The CDR3 has 17 amino acids. Trimming removed 6 bases at V and 3 bases at J, with 21 bases between. Germline CDR1 is MDHEN and CDR2 is SYDVKM. The CDR3 here is CASSPVGGGTVNQPQHF. As DNA, the CDR3 is TGTGCCAGCAGCCCTGTGGGGGGTGGGACGGTCAATCAGCCCCAGCATTTT.

This clonotype was seen a few times. This rearrangement joins TRBV27 to TRBJ2-7; D possibly matches TRBD1 or TRBD2 (6 bases each). The CDR3 sequence is 13 residues long. Trimming stripped 3 bases from V and 7 bases from J, with 13 bases between. In germline, CDR1 is MNHEY, CDR2 SMNVEV (reference sequence). CDR3 DNA sequence: TGTGCCAGCAGTTTTGGGGGCGCGGGGGAGCAGTACTTC. Translated: CASSFGGAGEQYF.

The chain carries TRBV29-1 and TRBJ2-7; TRBD2 is a possible D gene (6 bases). CDR1 and CDR2 from the germline V gene are SQVTM and ANQGSEA. The CDR3 totals 12 residues. The V end was cut by 6 bases, the J end by 6 bases, with 15 bases between. The CDR3 reads CSVAGTFVEQYF. The CDR3, as DNA: TGCAGCGTCGCCGGGACTTTCGTCGAGCAGTACTTC.

The rearrangement links TRBV7-3 to TRBJ2-7; D uncertain. Germline V gene data show CDR1 as SGHTA and CDR2 as FQGTGA. The V gene lost 5 bases and the J gene lost 7 bases, with 15 bases spanning the gap. The CDR3 runs to 13 residues. The CDR3 is CASSLSPRAEQYF. CDR3 DNA: TGTGCCAGCAGCCTAAGTCCTCGGGCGGAGCAGTACTTC.

This clonotype was observed at least ten times. V usage is TRBV10-3 and J usage is TRBJ2-3; the match to TRBD1 covers 8 bases. J gave up 1 base and V 9 bases, and 9 bases lay outside the gene matches. Germline lookup yields CDR1 ENHRY and CDR2 SYGVKD. The CDR3 sequence is 15 residues long. The CDR3 protein is CAMASGQGGTDTQYF. The CDR3 DNA reads TGTGCCATGGCTTCCGGACAGGGCGGCACAGATACGCAGTATTTT.

This clonotype has just a few counts. This rearrangement joins TRBV28 to TRBJ2-5, with 12 bases lining up with TRBD2. V was pared by 1 base and J by 6 bases, with 6 bases of the junction left unmatched. The germline gives CDR1 MDHEN, CDR2 SYDVKM. This CDR3 spans 16 amino acids. The CDR3 here is CASSLFVTSGRKTQYF. The CDR3 nucleotides are TGTGCCAGCAGTTTATTTGTGACTAGCGGGAGAAAGACCCAGTACTTC. The variable domain in full, with the rest retrieved from reference TRBV28 and TRBJ2-5, is DVKVTQSSRYLVKRTGEKVFLECVQDMDHENMFWYRQDPGLGLRLIYFSYDVKMKEKGDIPEGYSVSREKKERFSLILESASTNQTSMYLCASSLFVTSGRKTQYFGPGTRLLVL.

This clonotype was observed at least ten times. CDR3 coding DNA: TGTGCCAGCAGTGAAAACAGGGGGAATTCACCCCTCCACTTT. Amino acids: CASSENRGNSPLHF. The V and J genes are TRBV2 and TRBJ1-6, with 8 bases that match TRBD1. CDR1 and CDR2 (germline): SNHLY, FYNNEI. The CDR3 has 14 amino acids. V dropped 2 bases and J dropped 7; count of bases not matched to a gene: 1. Full variable domain (outside the CDR3, taken from reference TRBV2 and TRBJ1-6): EPEVTQTPSHQVTQMGQEVILRCVPISNHLYFYWYRQILGQKVEFLVSFYNNEISEKSEIFDDQFSVERPDGSNFTLKIRSTKLEDSAMYFCASSENRGNSPLHFGNGTRLTVT.

The rearrangement links TRBV29-1 to TRBJ2-1; 9 bases fit TRBD1. Germline-derived CDR1 and CDR2 are SQVTM and ANQGSEA. J was trimmed by 7 bases and V by 6 bases; bases with no gene match: 4. The CDR3 runs to 12 residues. In DNA, the CDR3 is TGCAGCGTAGGACAGGGGAGGAATGAGCAGTTCTTC. Protein: CSVGQGRNEQFF.

This clonotype was counted at least ten times. The V call is TRBV2, the J call TRBJ2-2; D unclear. This CDR3 has 14 residues. The germline V gene encodes CDR1 SNHLY and CDR2 FYNNEI. V dropped 4 bases and J dropped 3 bases, with 9 bases sitting between them. CDR3 in amino acids: CASSGLVYTGELFF. Written as DNA, the CDR3 is TGTGCCAGCAGTGGTCTAGTTTACACCGGGGAGCTGTTTTTT.

This clonotype occurred many times. The chain links TRBV20-1 to TRBJ2-3; TRBD1 matches 11 bases. After removal of 0 bases from V and 4 bases from J, the junction contained 12 bases not matched to a gene. Looked up from germline, CDR1 is DFQATT and CDR2 is SNEGSKA (reference sequence). There are 18 residues in the CDR3. The CDR3 sequence: CSARDWFGTGGLADTQYF. CDR3 nucleotides: TGCAGTGCTAGAGATTGGTTCGGGACAGGGGGTTTGGCAGATACGCAGTATTTT.

There are many counts of this clonotype. This chain links TRBV28 with TRBJ2-1, with 12 bases lining up with TRBD2. Germline values: CDR1 MDHEN, CDR2 SYDVKM. This CDR3 has 16 residues. Losses at the gene ends were 6 bases for V and 4 bases for J; bases not matched to a gene: 7. In DNA form, the CDR3 reads TGTGCCAGCAGCCTTCCTCTAGCGGGAGGGTACAATGAGCAGTTCTTC. Protein product: CASSLPLAGGYNEQFF.

This clonotype was found many times. The chain carries TRBV5-5 and TRBJ1-2, with TRBD1 identical over 9 bases. CDR3 size: 17 residues. The germline CDR1 and CDR2 sequences are SGHKS and YYEKEE (reference sequence). J gave up 0 bases and V 5 bases, and 11 bases lay outside the gene matches. Here the CDR3 reads CASRTRDRAYANYGYTF. CDR3 in DNA: TGTGCCAGCAGGACCCGGGACAGGGCCTACGCTAACTATGGCTACACCTTC.

This clonotype showed up many times. The rearrangement links TRBV3-1 to TRBJ2-6; 14 bases agree with TRBD2. The CDR3 runs 17 residues. Germline trimming cut 8 bases from V and 2 bases from J; bases unmatched to any gene: 5. CDR1 LGHDT and CDR2 YNNKEL come from the germline V gene (reference sequence). The CDR3 nucleotides read TGTGCCAGCCGACCGGGACTAGCGGGAGCTGGGGCCAACGTCCTGACTTTC. This gives the protein CASRPGLAGAGANVLTF.

The V and J genes are TRBV29-1 and TRBJ2-6; 10 positions match TRBD2. The CDR3 is 15 residues long. The V gene's germline CDR1 is SQVTM and CDR2 ANQGSEA. With 5 bases clipped from V and 3 bases from J, the junction kept 4 bases outside the gene matches. CDR3 in DNA: TGCAGCGTTAGCGGGAGGGAGCATGGGGCCAACGTCCTGACTTTC. It specifies CSVSGREHGANVLTF.

This chain links TRBV5-1 with TRBJ2-5, with TRBD1 identical over 9 bases. Germline V lookup: CDR1 SGHRS, CDR2 YFSETQ. This CDR3 region has 15 residues. Losses at the gene ends were 2 bases for V and 5 bases for J; bases not matched to a gene: 7. This CDR3 reads CASSFLQGAGETQYF. The CDR3 DNA follows: TGCGCCAGCAGCTTTCTACAGGGGGCTGGGGAGACCCAGTACTTC. Drawing the rest from reference TRBV5-1 and TRBJ2-5, the complete variable domain is KAGVTQTPRYLIKTRGQQVTLSCSPISGHRSVSWYQQTPGQGLQFLFEYFSETQRNKGNFPGRFSGRQFSNSRSEMNVSTLELGDSALYLCASSFLQGAGETQYFGPGTRLLVL.

This clonotype was observed many times. The rearrangement uses TRBV29-1 and TRBJ2-2; 9 nucleotides agree with TRBD1. The CDR3 spans 14 residues. The V and J ends lost 5 bases and 6 bases, in that order; junction bases with no gene match: 7. Germline V gene data show CDR1 as SQVTM and CDR2 as ANQGSEA. This chain's CDR3 is CSVRRQGGPGELFF. The CDR3 DNA reads TGCAGCGTTAGGAGACAGGGGGGTCCCGGGGAGCTGTTTTTT.

This clonotype was recorded many times. V gene TRBV7-8 combines with J gene TRBJ1-4; the D is unclear. Germline lookup yields CDR1 SGHVS and CDR2 FQNEAQ. The CDR3 contains 13 residues. Trimming removed 3 bases at V and 8 bases at J, with 10 bases between. The CDR3 bases are TGTGCCAGCAGCTTGGGAGGGTTCGAAAAACTGTTTTTT. This sequence encodes CASSLGGFEKLFF.

Many counts were recorded for this clonotype. The rearrangement links TRBV3-1 to TRBJ2-1; a possible D gene is TRBD1 (5 bases). Germline CDR1 LGHDT, CDR2 YNNKEL (reference sequence). The CDR3 length is 13 residues. Deletions cut 4 bases from V and 7 bases from J, with 11 bases between. CDR3 DNA: TGTGCCAGCAGCCGTTCTCAGGGAAATGAGCAGTTCTTC. It translates to CASSRSQGNEQFF.

The chain employs TRBV11-2 and TRBJ1-3; 7 bases fit TRBD1. Trimming cost V 2 bases and J 3 bases; bases outside gene matches: 10. In germline, CDR1 is SGHAT, CDR2 FQNNGV. The CDR3 extends over 17 amino acids. DNA for the CDR3: TGTGCCAGCAGCTTACGTTCGGACAGGATAAATGGAAACACCATATATTTT. Translation gives CASSLRSDRINGNTIYF.

With regard to this clonotype: A much larger clone differs from this one at a single base, so this may be a read error. As the CDR3 is not closed by the conserved phenylalanine or tryptophan, this likely results from a read error. V gene TRBV10-3 combines with J gene TRBJ2-1; D may match TRBD1 or TRBD2 (6 bases each). V dropped 8 bases and J dropped 7 bases, with 15 bases sitting between them. The CDR3 length is 13 residues. Germline V gives CDR1 ENHRY, CDR2 SYGVKD. The CDR3 reads CAIGGTTQNEQFL. For the CDR3, the DNA is TGTGCCATCGGGGGGACAACTCAAAATGAGCAGTTCCTC.

The rearrangement links TRBV27 to TRBJ1-5; D is undetermined. Germline loops: CDR1 MNHEY, CDR2 SMNVEV (reference sequence). The V end was cut by 2 bases, the J end by 3 bases, with 5 bases between. The CDR3 has 13 amino acids. Here the CDR3 reads CASSLRLNQPQHF. DNA for the CDR3: TGTGCCAGCAGTTTACGGCTCAATCAGCCCCAGCATTTT.

This clonotype occurred many times. J is TRBJ1-1 and V is TRBV20-1, with D uncertain. Deletions cut 5 bases from V and 0 bases from J, with 13 bases between. The CDR3 length is 14 residues. Looked up from germline, CDR1 is DFQATT and CDR2 is SNEGSKA (reference sequence). CDR3 DNA: TGCAGTGCTCCTCAAGCGGGAATGAACACTGAAGCTTTCTTT. It translates to CSAPQAGMNTEAFF.

This clonotype has ten or more counts. This sequence joins TRBV28 and TRBJ2-3; tentative D call: TRBD2 (5 bases). The germline gives CDR1 MDHEN, CDR2 SYDVKM. This CDR3 is 14 amino acids long. V shed 2 bases and J shed 2 bases, with 8 bases lying between them. The CDR3 DNA reads as TGTGCCAGCAGTTTAAGAGGGTTCACAGATACGCAGTATTTT. Protein: CASSLRGFTDTQYF. The full variable domain, rest sourced from reference TRBV28 and TRBJ2-3, is DVKVTQSSRYLVKRTGEKVFLECVQDMDHENMFWYRQDPGLGLRLIYFSYDVKMKEKGDIPEGYSVSREKKERFSLILESASTNQTSMYLCASSLRGFTDTQYFGPGTRLTVL.

V and J are TRBV9 and TRBJ2-1, with D possibly matching TRBD1 (6 bases). Trimming left V 0 bases short and J 4 bases short, with 14 bases between. CDR3 size: 16 residues. Germline assignment: CDR1 SGDLS and CDR2 YYNGEE. CDR3 loop: CASSVASLGGYNEQFF. CDR3 coding DNA: TGTGCCAGCAGCGTAGCGTCACTAGGGGGTTACAATGAGCAGTTCTTC.

This sequence joins TRBV7-9 and TRBJ1-5, with unresolved D. V lost 1 base and J lost 5, with 9 bases in between. The germline V gene encodes CDR1 SEHNR and CDR2 FQNEAQ (reference sequence). CDR3 length: 14 amino acids. The chain's CDR3 is CASSLEQMDQPQHF. The DNA of the CDR3 is TGTGCCAGCAGCTTAGAACAGATGGATCAGCCCCAGCATTTT.

This chain joins TRBV4-3 and TRBJ1-1, with D uncertain. The CDR3 length is 14 residues. Per germline, CDR1 LGHNA and CDR2 YSLEER. Deletions cut 2 bases from V and 0 bases from J, with 7 bases between. The CDR3 reads CASSQNSMNTEAFF. In DNA, the CDR3 is TGCGCCAGCAGCCAAAACAGTATGAACACTGAAGCTTTCTTT.